One sample yielded the 24 T cell receptor beta chains listed below, sequenced in a study of graft-versus-host responses after intestinal transplantation. No antigen has been assigned to these receptors. Using immunoSEQ multiplex PCR, the repertoire was profiled, and TCRdb retains in-frame clones only, with some absent. Of around 110,000 clones listed, about nine tenths were seen once; the top ten hold about 0.18%. This material consisted of unstimulated CD4+ T cells sorted from spleen or lymph node cells, taken before intestinal transplant. All receptors come from a human donor who received an intestinal transplant.

The chain carries TRBV15 and TRBJ2-1; 10 nucleotides line up with TRBD2. Germline CDR1 and CDR2: LNHNV and YYDKDF (reference sequence). The J segment lost 6 bases and the V segment lost 1 base, leaving 3 bases of the junction unmatched. This CDR3 is built from 15 residues. The chain's CDR3 is CATSRAAGGGNEQFF. CDR3 coding DNA: TGTGCCACCAGCAGAGCAGCGGGAGGGGGCAATGAGCAGTTCTTC.

V usage is TRBV28 and J usage is TRBJ1-5; no firm D call. V lost 1 base to trimming and J lost 5 bases, with 9 bases between them. Germline V lookup: CDR1 MDHEN, CDR2 SYDVKM. CDR3 length: 14 residues. CDR3 coding DNA: TGTGCCAGCAGTTTATTTGGGCGCTATCAGCCCCAGCATTTT. It specifies CASSLFGRYQPQHF.

This clone occurred a few times. This chain links TRBV27 with TRBJ2-3; D perhaps matches TRBD1 (5 bases). The CDR3 is 14 amino acids. Germline CDR1 is MNHEY and CDR2 is SMNVEV (reference sequence). V was cut by 3 bases and J by 4 bases, with 11 bases left in between. The CDR3 region has the DNA TGTGCCAGCAGTTTTCGTCAGGGCTCAGATACGCAGTATTTT. Protein product: CASSFRQGSDTQYF.

The chain uses TRBV5-4 and TRBJ2-1; TRBD1 matches at 9 bases. Per germline, CDR1 SGHNT and CDR2 YYREEE (reference sequence). This CDR3 is built from 13 residues. V lost 3 bases, J lost 6 bases, and 1 base stayed unmatched. The CDR3 reads CASSWDRANEQFF. The CDR3 bases are TGTGCCAGCAGCTGGGACAGGGCCAATGAGCAGTTCTTC.

CDR3 DNA sequence: TGTGCCAGCAGCTATAGCGGGAGGCGGGAGACCCAGTACTTC. Its protein product is CASSYSGRRETQYF. The chain uses TRBV7-3 and TRBJ2-5; 10 bases map to TRBD2. Germline CDR1 SGHTA, CDR2 FQGTGA. CDR3 size: 14 residues. Unmatched junction bases numbered 4, after V lost 4 bases and J lost 5 bases. The full variable domain, with the rest looked up from reference TRBV7-3 and TRBJ2-5, is GAGVSQTPSNKVTEKGKYVELRCDPISGHTALYWYRQSLGQGPEFLIYFQGTGAADDSGLPNDRFFAVRPEGSVSTLKIQRTERGDSAVYLCASSYSGRRETQYFGPGTRLLVL.

The V call is TRBV2, the J call TRBJ2-7; no clear D gene. The CDR3 is made up of 15 amino acids. V lost 7 bases to trimming and J lost 0 bases, with 16 bases between them. CDR1 and CDR2 (germline): SNHLY, FYNNEI. This CDR3 is CASTEENRSSYEQYF. The CDR3 coding sequence is TGTGCCAGCACCGAAGAAAATAGGAGCTCCTACGAGCAGTACTTC.

The CDR3 DNA reads TGTGCCAGCAGCCAACTCCTCTCCGAGCAGTACTTC. It is translated as CASSQLLSEQYF. The chain couples TRBV28 to TRBJ2-7; D is unclear. Deletions cut 6 bases from V and 6 bases from J, with 12 bases between. Germline loops: CDR1 MDHEN, CDR2 SYDVKM. The CDR3 length is 12 residues.

The rearrangement links TRBV5-1 to TRBJ2-3; TRBD2 matches at 12 bases. This CDR3 spans 16 amino acids. Germline V gene lookup returns CDR1 SGHRS and CDR2 YFSETQ. J lost 7 bases, V lost 1 base, and 7 bases had no gene match. The CDR3 region has the DNA TGCGCCAGCAGCTTGATGACTAGCGGGAGAGGAAATACGCAGTATTTT. Residues: CASSLMTSGRGNTQYF.

J is TRBJ1-4 and V is TRBV9; the D gene is possibly TRBD1 (6 bases). Per the germline V gene, CDR1 is SGDLS and CDR2 is YYNGEE. The CDR3 is made up of 15 amino acids. Trimming shortened V by 4 bases and J by 8 bases, and 18 bases separated the two germline ends. CDR3 nucleotides: TGTGCCAGCAGCACTACAGGGAAGGAACCGGAAAAACTGTTTTTT. It codes for CASSTTGKEPEKLFF.

This clone was counted a single time. DNA of the CDR3: TGTGCCAGCAGCAGAACAGGGGGCGCTCGCGGGGATCTCCAAGAGACCCAGTACTTC. Translating it yields CASSRTGGARGDLQETQYF. The chain combines TRBV5-6 with TRBJ2-5; 9 bases fit TRBD1. Germline-derived CDR1 and CDR2 are SGHDT and YYEEEE. This CDR3 is built from 19 residues. The V and J ends lost 4 bases and 1 base, in that order; junction bases with no gene match: 17.

This sequence joins TRBV27 and TRBJ2-1, with TRBD1 matching over 7 bases. J lost 2 bases, V lost 2 bases, and 3 bases had no gene match. Germline V gene sequence: CDR1 MNHEY, CDR2 SMNVEV (reference sequence). This CDR3 contains 15 residues. The CDR3 nucleotides are TGTGCCAGCAGTTTAGAGGGGGCTCCCTACAATGAGCAGTTCTTC. Amino acids: CASSLEGAPYNEQFF.

This rearrangement joins TRBV30 to TRBJ1-2; 9 nucleotides align to TRBD1. CDR3 length: 14 residues. The J segment lost 5 bases and the V segment lost 4 bases, leaving 8 bases of the junction unmatched. Germline V gene lookup returns CDR1 GTSNPN and CDR2 SVGIG (reference sequence). The CDR3 protein is CAWMGPGQGYGYTF. The CDR3 region has the DNA TGTGCCTGGATGGGTCCGGGACAGGGATATGGCTACACCTTC.

V gene TRBV5-1 combines with J gene TRBJ1-2; possible D gene TRBD1, 6 bases. In germline, CDR1 is SGHRS, CDR2 YFSETQ. The CDR3 covers 17 residues. V dropped 0 bases and J dropped 8 bases, with 23 bases sitting between them. The CDR3 DNA follows: TGCGCCAGCAGCTTGGGGGGGCCCCAGGTCCAATCCTGGGGCTACACCTTC. Protein sequence: CASSLGGPQVQSWGYTF.

The chain couples TRBV27 to TRBJ1-5, with a possible D match to TRBD1 (6 bases). The CDR3 runs to 18 residues. V dropped 4 bases and J dropped 0 bases, with 19 bases sitting between them. Germline V CDR1 and CDR2: MNHEY, SMNVEV (reference sequence). This chain's CDR3 is CASSSTGLAPYSNQPQHF. The CDR3 DNA sequence: TGTGCCAGCAGTTCCACAGGGCTCGCCCCTTATAGCAATCAGCCCCAGCATTTT.

This rearrangement joins TRBV5-1 to TRBJ2-1; 8 nucleotides align to TRBD2. The CDR3 has 15 residues. Unmatched junction bases numbered 6, after V lost 7 bases and J lost 0 bases. Germline lookup yields CDR1 SGHRS and CDR2 YFSETQ. This CDR3 is CASGSGVSSYNEQFF. In nucleotides, the CDR3 is TGCGCCAGCGGTAGCGGGGTAAGCTCCTACAATGAGCAGTTCTTC.

The chain employs TRBV27 and TRBJ1-2, with TRBD1 matching 8 bases. The V gene's germline CDR1 is MNHEY and CDR2 SMNVEV (reference sequence). V dropped 0 bases and J dropped 4; count of bases not matched to a gene: 1. This CDR3 spans 14 amino acids. CDR3 loop: CASSLSGTGYGYTF. DNA of the CDR3: TGTGCCAGCAGTTTATCAGGGACAGGCTATGGCTACACCTTC.

The V and J genes are TRBV27 and TRBJ1-5; no firm D call. The CDR3 is 15 residues long. Germline V gives CDR1 MNHEY, CDR2 SMNVEV (reference sequence). Trimming stripped 3 bases from V and 0 bases from J, with 9 bases between. CDR3 loop: CASSFGRDSNQPQHF. The DNA of the CDR3 is TGTGCCAGCAGTTTTGGACGGGATAGCAATCAGCCCCAGCATTTT.

This chain connects TRBV4-3 to TRBJ2-3; 9 bases fit TRBD2. V lost 4 bases to trimming and J lost 2 bases; unmatched junction nucleotides: 4. CDR3 length: 15 amino acids. The V gene's germline CDR1 is LGHNA and CDR2 YSLEER. The CDR3 is CASSPEGLATDTQYF. In DNA form, the CDR3 reads TGCGCCAGCAGCCCGGAGGGACTAGCCACAGATACGCAGTATTTT.

The J gene is TRBJ1-1, the V gene TRBV6-1; a possible D gene is TRBD1 (5 bases). Trimming took 4 bases from V and 1 from J, leaving 7 bases between them. Germline values: CDR1 MNHNS, CDR2 SASEGT. The CDR3 is 13 amino acids. The CDR3, as DNA: TGTGCCAGCAGTGCTGACAGGAACACTGAAGCTTTCTTT. Translated: CASSADRNTEAFF.

This chain connects TRBV9 to TRBJ2-7; 7 positions match TRBD1. Trimming at V came to 3 bases and at J to 1 base, leaving 4 bases not matched to a gene. CDR3 size: 14 residues. Germline CDR1 and CDR2: SGDLS and YYNGEE. As DNA, the CDR3 is TGTGCCAGCAGCGCACAGGGGTGGTCCTACGAGCAGTACTTC. Encoded protein: CASSAQGWSYEQYF.

The chain joins TRBV4-1 to TRBJ2-1; D remains unclear. CDR1 and CDR2 (germline): MGHRA, YSYEKL. CDR3 length equals 17 residues. The V end was cut by 5 bases, the J end by 0 bases, with 17 bases between. The CDR3 DNA sequence: TGCGCCAGCAGCGGTAGTCAGGCCCCCAGCTCCTACAATGAGCAGTTCTTC. This translates into CASSGSQAPSSYNEQFF.

J is TRBJ2-1 and V is TRBV30; TRBD2 might be the D (6 bases). Deletions cut 0 bases from V and 2 bases from J, with 14 bases between. In germline, CDR1 is GTSNPN, CDR2 SVGIG (reference sequence). There are 16 residues in the CDR3. The CDR3 region has the DNA TGTGCCTGGAGTGTACTGGGCGGGGTGACCTACAATGAGCAGTTCTTC. As protein: CAWSVLGGVTYNEQFF.

V and J are TRBV2 and TRBJ1-6; maybe TRBD1 (6 bases). This CDR3 comprises 13 residues. Trimming took 7 bases from V and 7 from J, leaving 11 bases between them. The germline V gene encodes CDR1 SNHLY and CDR2 FYNNEI. CDR3 sequence (DNA): TGTGCCAGCACCAACAGGGAAAATTCACCCCTCCACTTT. Its protein is CASTNRENSPLHF.

The rearrangement joins TRBV28 to TRBJ2-7; 11 bases map to TRBD2. The CDR3 spans 15 residues. Germline V gives CDR1 MDHEN, CDR2 SYDVKM. V gave up 6 bases and J gave up 0 bases; unmatched junction bases: 4. In DNA, the CDR3 is TGTGCCAGCAGGCCCGGACTAGCGGGCTCCTACGAGCAGTACTTC. Its translation is CASRPGLAGSYEQYF.